This entry lists 2 T cell receptor beta chains sequenced from one sample in a study of blood T cell repertoires in COVID-19 (dated by TCRdb to the early 2020s). The library was obtained by the immunoSEQ multiplex PCR assay. TCRdb re-hosts the immuneACCESS table, in-frame sequences only. Its copies lack some clones; in the studies checked, an unresolved V gene accounts for under half of them, and the cause for the rest is not known. Within this sample are more than 400,000 clones, with around 85% of them counted one time only. Clones ranked in the top ten supply 3% to 4% of the sample. The specimen sequenced was peripheral blood. The receptors derive from a human donor in a cohort sampled during active COVID-19.

The chain couples TRBV18 to TRBJ2-7; TRBD2 matches at 8 bases. Germline CDR1 KGHSH, CDR2 LQKENI. J was trimmed by 0 bases and V by 2 bases; bases with no gene match: 3. The CDR3 contains 15 residues. CDR3 sequence: CASSPTAGGSYEQYF. Here the CDR3 DNA reads TGTGCCAGCTCACCAACGGCGGGAGGCTCCTACGAGCAGTACTTC. Looking up the rest from reference TRBV18 and TRBJ2-7 gives the full variable domain: NAGVMQNPRHLVRRRGQEARLRCSPMKGHSHVYWYRQLPEEGLKFMVYLQKENIIDESGMPKERFSAEFPKEGPSILRIQQVVRGDSAAYFCASSPTAGGSYEQYFGPGTRLTVT.

The chain is built from TRBV18 and TRBJ1-5, with 10 positions matching TRBD1. Germline loops: CDR1 KGHSH, CDR2 LQKENI. V shed 6 bases and J 0 bases; nucleotides not matched to a gene: 5. CDR3 size: 16 residues. In DNA form, the CDR3 reads TGTGCCAGCTCCCCGGGACAGGGGAATAGCAATCAGCCCCAGCATTTT. Amino acid sequence: CASSPGQGNSNQPQHF.